This T cell receptor (beta chain) was found in a study of siplizumab effects on memory and regulatory T cells. Libraries were prepared by immunoSEQ multiplex PCR; TCRdb keeps only in-frame clonotypes and omits some of them. The table has more than 45,000 clones, approximately 95% seen once; the top ten hold less than 40%. Germline lookup yields CDR1 SGDLS and CDR2 YYNGEE. The CDR3 is 15 residues long. V shed 4 bases, J shed 5 bases, and the junction held 6 bases outside the gene matches. Sequenced input: CD8+ T cells sorted from blood. This chain joins TRBV9 and TRBJ2-1, with TRBD2 identical over 10 bases. The TCR originated in a human donor in good health. The CDR3 bases are TGTGCCAGCAGCCCTCGGACTAGCGGAGACAATGAGCAGTTCTTC. Protein product: CASSPRTSGDNEQFF.